This T cell receptor (beta chain) derives from a study of T-cell memory formation after mild COVID-19. Across the whole study: TCR clusters were mostly donor specific.

This clonotype was detected only a few times. TCRdb reanalysed the 5' RACE reads using MiXCR and keeps one entry per CDR3 protein. The data show over 350,000 distinct CDR3 sequences, 16% seen once. The sequenced sample was PBMCs or a T cell subset sorted from them (not recorded which). This receptor was taken from a young man who had mild COVID-19 (a few samples of this study predate the infection). Cell type and time point are not known.

The CDR3 coding sequence is TGTGCCAGCAGCTCGAGGGGGAACAATGAGCAGTTCTTC. Its protein product is CASSSRGNNEQFF. The chain joins TRBV5-6 to TRBJ2-1, with D maybe TRBD1 (6 bases). The V gene's germline CDR1 is SGHDT and CDR2 YYEEEE. The CDR3 is made up of 13 amino acids. V gave up 3 bases and J gave up 5 bases, with 9 bases separating them.